These 5 T cell receptor beta chains share one sample of origin, sequenced in a study of blood T cell repertoires in COVID-19. Sequencing used immunoSEQ multiplex PCR; TCRdb keeps in-frame clones, though not all of them. The sample lists 150,000 to 200,000 clones, 80% to 85% occurring once. Sequencing input: peripheral blood. The source of these receptors is a human donor with acute or convalescent COVID-19. The donor label of this sample is uncertain.

The V and J genes are TRBV5-1 and TRBJ1-6; a possible D gene is TRBD1 (6 bases). CDR3 length: 17 amino acids. The germline V and J ends were trimmed by 3 bases and 0 bases, with 13 bases remaining between them. The germline V gene has CDR1 SGHRS and CDR2 YFSETQ. Here the CDR3 reads CASSSLQGSSYNSPLHF. The CDR3 DNA reads TGCGCCAGCAGCTCGCTTCAGGGGAGCTCCTATAATTCACCCCTCCACTTT.

This clone was detected only a few times. The rearrangement uses TRBV20-1 and TRBJ1-1, with TRBD1 as a possible D gene (5 bases). V lost 6 bases and J lost 1, with 15 bases in between. Germline CDR1 and CDR2: DFQATT and SNEGSKA (reference sequence). The length of the CDR3 is 14 residues. The CDR3 bases are TGCAGTGCAAGTATGGACCAGGGGAACACTGAAGCTTTCTTT. Protein: CSASMDQGNTEAFF.

The gene calls are TRBV6-5 and TRBJ2-4; TRBD2 might be the D (6 bases). Trimming left V 4 bases short and J 5 bases short, with 15 bases between. This CDR3 spans 15 amino acids. CDR1 and CDR2 (germline): MNHEY, SVGAGI. The CDR3 bases are TGTGCCAGCAGTTCCCTGGCCACTAGCCAAAACATTCAGTACTTC. Amino acids: CASSSLATSQNIQYF.

The V call is TRBV5-8, the J call TRBJ2-1, with 9 nucleotides matching TRBD2. Germline loops: CDR1 SGHTS, CDR2 YDEGEE. Trimming cost V 4 bases and J 10 bases; bases outside gene matches: 18. The CDR3 extends over 17 amino acids. In DNA form, the CDR3 reads TGTGCCAGCAGCCCTCGGAAAAGTTTAGCGGGAGAAGGCGAGCAGTTCTTC. This codes for CASSPRKSLAGEGEQFF.

The chain recombines TRBV7-2 with TRBJ1-1, with 8 bases lining up with TRBD1. The J segment lost 8 bases and the V segment lost 4 bases, leaving 12 bases of the junction unmatched. Germline assignment: CDR1 SGHTA and CDR2 FQGNSA. The length of the CDR3 is 15 residues. CDR3 residues: CASSSPTGVAREAFF. In DNA form, the CDR3 reads TGTGCCAGCAGCTCCCCGACAGGGGTTGCACGGGAAGCTTTCTTT.